The 30 T cell receptor beta chains given below trace back to one sample, sequenced in a study of neoadjuvant anti-PD-1 for oral cavity cancer. The method was immunoSEQ multiplex PCR; TCRdb's version includes in-frame clones alone and lacks a portion of them. This table has approximately 67,000 clones, 80% to 90% appearing once. The specimen was PBMCs, collected before nivolumab (anti-PD-1) treatment. Every receptor here comes from a person aged 40 to 85 with oral cavity squamous cell carcinoma.

The chain joins TRBV4-1 to TRBJ2-1; TRBD2 aligns across 10 bases. CDR1 MGHRA and CDR2 YSYEKL come from the germline V gene. The V segment lost 6 bases and the J segment 6 bases; nucleotides outside the gene matches: 20. The CDR3 length is 19 residues. The CDR3 loop reads CASRSFLAGVVASFNEQFF. CDR3 bases: TGCGCCAGCAGATCGTTTCTAGCGGGAGTCGTAGCCTCTTTCAATGAGCAGTTCTTC.

This sequence joins TRBV28 and TRBJ2-5; 8 nucleotides align to TRBD2. The V and J ends lost 3 bases and 5 bases, in that order; junction bases with no gene match: 5. CDR1 and CDR2 (germline): MDHEN, SYDVKM. The CDR3 sequence is 14 residues long. The CDR3 nucleotides read TGTGCCAGCAGTTTCAGCGGGAGAAGGGAGACCCAGTACTTC. It yields the protein CASSFSGRRETQYF.

The chain is built from TRBV4-2 and TRBJ1-1, with 7 nucleotides matching TRBD1. Looked up from germline, CDR1 is LGHNA and CDR2 is YNFKEQ. The V and J ends lost 4 bases and 3 bases, in that order; junction bases with no gene match: 8. CDR3 length equals 15 residues. CDR3 DNA sequence: TGTGCCAGCAGCCGGCTGGGGGGGACAGACACTGAAGCTTTCTTT. Amino acids: CASSRLGGTDTEAFF.

The chain carries TRBV10-3 and TRBJ2-5; the match to TRBD1 covers 9 bases. Germline V gives CDR1 ENHRY, CDR2 SYGVKD. J was trimmed by 4 bases and V by 3 bases; bases with no gene match: 6. CDR3 length equals 15 residues. In DNA form, the CDR3 reads TGTGCCATCAGTGAAGCACAGGGGGCAAGAGAGACCCAGTACTTC. This translates into CAISEAQGARETQYF.

The V call is TRBV6-6, the J call TRBJ2-3, with D possibly TRBD2 on 6 matching bases. Trimming pared 4 bases from V and 8 bases from J, leaving 16 bases between. The CDR3 has 14 amino acids. Germline V gene sequence: CDR1 MNHNY, CDR2 SVGAGI (reference sequence). CDR3 amino acids: CASSSTLKGGTQYF. In nucleotides, the CDR3 is TGTGCCAGCAGTTCCACCTTAAAGGGAGGTACGCAGTATTTT.

This chain joins TRBV11-2 and TRBJ1-5; D perhaps matches TRBD1 (6 bases). CDR1 and CDR2 (germline): SGHAT, FQNNGV. The V end was cut by 2 bases, the J end by 6 bases, with 20 bases between. The CDR3 spans 17 residues. DNA for the CDR3: TGTGCCAGCAGCTTAATTCGGGGGACATTAGAGGGTCAGCCCCAGCATTTT. Translated: CASSLIRGTLEGQPQHF.

The chain couples TRBV5-1 to TRBJ1-2, with unresolved D. Germline V CDR1 and CDR2: SGHRS, YFSETQ. This CDR3 has 16 amino acids. V dropped 2 bases and J dropped 4 bases, with 18 bases sitting between them. The CDR3 spells CASSFRPIDGGYGYTF. As DNA, the CDR3 is TGCGCCAGCAGCTTCCGACCAATAGACGGCGGCTATGGCTACACCTTC.

The rearrangement uses TRBV10-3 and TRBJ1-1; D is ambiguous. The V and J ends lost 0 bases and 1 base respectively, with 12 bases between them. The germline V gene has CDR1 ENHRY and CDR2 SYGVKD. The CDR3 has 16 residues. The chain's CDR3 is CAISESLTGKNTEAFF. CDR3 bases: TGTGCCATCAGTGAGTCATTAACGGGAAAGAACACTGAAGCTTTCTTT.

V usage is TRBV25-1 and J usage is TRBJ2-5; D is ambiguous. CDR3 length equals 14 residues. V lost 3 bases, J lost 4 bases, and 12 bases lay in between. Per the germline V gene, CDR1 is MGHDK and CDR2 is SYGVNS. The CDR3 DNA is TGTGCCAGCAGTGACTGGGCCCACTTAGAGACCCAGTACTTC. Its protein is CASSDWAHLETQYF.

This clone appeared a single time. V and J are TRBV5-6 and TRBJ1-2, with D possibly TRBD1 on 6 matching bases. This CDR3 spans 12 amino acids. V was pared by 3 bases and J by 6 bases, with 9 bases between. Germline CDR1 reads SGHDT; CDR2 reads YYEEEE. CDR3: CASSSDRNGYTF. CDR3 bases: TGTGCCAGCAGCTCGGACAGAAATGGCTACACCTTC.

This chain joins TRBV5-6 and TRBJ2-6; D remains unclear. With 1 base removed from V and 6 bases from J, the gap between germline ends came to 5 bases. Germline loops: CDR1 SGHDT, CDR2 YYEEEE. This CDR3 is built from 13 residues. The CDR3 loop is CASSLIQANVLTF. CDR3 DNA: TGTGCCAGCAGCTTGATACAGGCCAACGTCCTGACTTTC.

The genes are TRBV6-5 and TRBJ1-6; D remains unclear. Germline V gives CDR1 MNHEY, CDR2 SVGAGI. The CDR3 spans 15 residues. V lost 6 bases and J 2 bases, leaving 11 bases between the germline ends. CDR3 coding DNA: TGTGCCAGCAGCGGAGGAATAACCTATAATTCACCCCTCCACTTT. Residues: CASSGGITYNSPLHF.

V usage is TRBV28 and J usage is TRBJ2-4; TRBD1 matches at 8 bases. The V gene's germline CDR1 is MDHEN and CDR2 SYDVKM. V lost 2 bases, J lost 6 bases, and 6 bases stayed unmatched. This CDR3 contains 15 residues. CDR3 nucleotide sequence: TGTGCCAGCAGTTTAACAGGGGGGAATATAAACATTCAGTACTTC. As protein: CASSLTGGNINIQYF.

The chain uses TRBV6-5 and TRBJ1-2; 12 bases fit TRBD1. This CDR3 is built from 15 residues. V lost 4 bases and J lost 7; bases outside the gene matches: 7. Germline V lookup: CDR1 MNHEY, CDR2 SVGAGI. The CDR3 DNA reads TGTGCCAGCAGTTCCCCGGGACAGGGGGCTAGTGGCTACACCTTC. It encodes CASSSPGQGASGYTF.

This rearrangement joins TRBV5-1 to TRBJ2-7; a weak D match, TRBD1 (6 bases). Germline CDR1 is SGHRS and CDR2 is YFSETQ. The CDR3 spans 15 residues. V gave up 4 bases and J gave up 2 bases, with 16 bases separating them. The CDR3 spells CASSVAPGTPYEQYF. The CDR3 DNA follows: TGCGCCAGCAGCGTAGCCCCGGGGACACCCTACGAGCAGTACTTC.

This clone was seen more than once but under ten times. The chain carries TRBV14 and TRBJ2-7; D is unresolved. In germline, CDR1 is SGHDN, CDR2 FVKESK. V was trimmed by 1 base and J by 0 bases, leaving 10 bases between them. The CDR3 is 15 residues long. The CDR3 region is CASSQVGFLSYEQYF. The CDR3 DNA reads TGTGCCAGCAGCCAAGTAGGGTTCCTCTCCTACGAGCAGTACTTC.

The chain uses TRBV19 and TRBJ1-2, with D unclear. CDR3 length equals 13 residues. V was shortened by 3 bases and J by 7 bases, with 12 bases between the two germline ends. Germline assignment: CDR1 LNHDA and CDR2 SQIVND (reference sequence). The CDR3 DNA sequence: TGTGCCAGTAGTATTAATACGATTTCTGGCTACACCTTC. Protein: CASSINTISGYTF.

CDR3 amino acids: CASKGVNQPQHF. DNA for the CDR3: TGTGCCAGCAAGGGGGTCAATCAGCCCCAGCATTTT. The chain links TRBV6-6 to TRBJ1-5; weak D call: TRBD1 (6 bases). CDR3 length: 12 residues. CDR1 and CDR2 from the germline V gene are MNHNY and SVGAGI (reference sequence). V lost 7 bases and J lost 3, with 7 bases in between.

The rearrangement uses TRBV5-4 and TRBJ2-3, with D uncertain. The ends were cut back, 4 bases at V and 4 bases at J, with 10 bases in the middle. Germline CDR1 SGHNT, CDR2 YYREEE (reference sequence). The CDR3 spans 13 residues. The CDR3 here is CASSLPASDTQYF. CDR3 DNA: TGTGCCAGCAGCCTACCCGCCTCAGATACGCAGTATTTT.

J is TRBJ1-2 and V is TRBV7-3, with TRBD1 matching 9 bases. V shed 3 bases, J shed 5 bases, and the junction held 4 bases outside the gene matches. Looked up from germline, CDR1 is SGHTA and CDR2 is FQGTGA. This CDR3 is built from 14 residues. DNA for the CDR3: TGTGCCAGCAGCTTGGACAGGGGCCGTTATGGCTACACCTTC. Translation: CASSLDRGRYGYTF.

This chain links TRBV4-1 with TRBJ1-2, with D hard to call. Per germline, CDR1 MGHRA and CDR2 YSYEKL. The CDR3 sequence is 15 residues long. The germline V and J ends were trimmed by 0 bases and 4 bases, with 12 bases remaining between them. The chain's CDR3 is CASSQDLSRSYGYTF. In DNA, the CDR3 is TGCGCCAGCAGCCAAGATCTATCCCGATCCTATGGCTACACCTTC.

The chain carries TRBV19 and TRBJ2-7, with D perhaps TRBD1 or TRBD2 (5 bases each). Per the germline V gene, CDR1 is LNHDA and CDR2 is SQIVND (reference sequence). The V and J ends lost 4 bases and 3 bases respectively, with 16 bases between them. This CDR3 has 15 amino acids. The CDR3 loop reads CASSTTPGPLYEQYF. Here the CDR3 DNA reads TGTGCCAGTAGTACCACCCCGGGACCCCTCTACGAGCAGTACTTC.

This clone came up a few times. In DNA form, the CDR3 reads TGTGCCAGCAGTTATACAGGGGCCGGAAGGTCTGAAGCTTTCTTT. It yields the protein CASSYTGAGRSEAFF. The chain combines TRBV6-6 with TRBJ1-1; TRBD1 matches 7 bases. This CDR3 region has 15 residues. Looked up from germline, CDR1 is MNHNY and CDR2 is SVGAGI (reference sequence). Trimming removed 3 bases from V and 6 bases from J; junction bases left unmatched: 10.

The sample holds one count of this clone. The gene calls are TRBV7-8 and TRBJ1-1, with a weak D call TRBD1 (6 bases). V lost 5 bases to trimming and J lost 1 base, with 17 bases between them. Germline assignment: CDR1 SGHVS and CDR2 FQNEAQ. This CDR3 is 16 amino acids long. CDR3 loop: CASSAQGSVSNTEAFF. CDR3 nucleotide sequence: TGTGCCAGCAGCGCTCAGGGGTCGGTCTCGAACACTGAAGCTTTCTTT. Full variable domain (remainder filled in from reference TRBV7-8 and TRBJ1-1): GAGVSQSPRYKVAKRGQDVALRCDPISGHVSLFWYQQALGQGPEFLTYFQNEAQLDKSGLPSDRFFAERPEGSVSTLKIQRTQQEDSAVYLCASSAQGSVSNTEAFFGQGTRLTVV.

The chain uses TRBV19 and TRBJ2-5; D is undetermined. The V gene lost 5 bases and the J gene lost 2 bases, with 9 bases spanning the gap. The CDR3 contains 13 residues. Germline-derived CDR1 and CDR2 are LNHDA and SQIVND (reference sequence). CDR3 bases: TGTGCCAGTAGTCCCTGGACGCAAGAGACCCAGTACTTC. This codes for CASSPWTQETQYF. Variable domain in full (rest from reference TRBV19 and TRBJ2-5): DGGITQSPKYLFRKEGQNVTLSCEQNLNHDAMYWYRQDPGQGLRLIYYSQIVNDFQKGDIAEGYSVSREKKESFPLTVTSAQKNPTAFYLCASSPWTQETQYFGPGTRLLVL.

The V and J genes are TRBV6-5 and TRBJ1-1; D call uncertain. The CDR3 length is 16 residues. CDR1 and CDR2 from the germline V gene are MNHEY and SVGAGI. V lost 0 bases and J 3 bases, leaving 14 bases between the germline ends. The CDR3 DNA sequence: TGTGCCAGCAGTTACTCGGCCGGACTTGCTGACACTGAAGCTTTCTTT. Translated: CASSYSAGLADTEAFF.

V usage is TRBV7-9 and J usage is TRBJ1-2, with D perhaps TRBD1 (6 bases). Trimming took off 5 bases at V and 3 bases at J, with 10 bases between the two ends. CDR1 and CDR2 (germline): SEHNR, FQNEAQ (reference sequence). The CDR3 has 13 amino acids. CDR3 nucleotides: TGTGCCAGCAGCCTCGGGGGCTACTATGGCTACACCTTC. As protein: CASSLGGYYGYTF.

The chain's CDR3 is CASSLGQGAETQYF. CDR3 nucleotides: TGTGCCAGCAGCCTGGGACAGGGGGCAGAGACCCAGTACTTC. V usage is TRBV7-2 and J usage is TRBJ2-5, with TRBD1 matching over 12 bases. The CDR3 is 14 amino acids. With 5 bases clipped from V and 4 bases from J, the junction kept 2 bases outside the gene matches. Germline lookup yields CDR1 SGHTA and CDR2 FQGNSA.

This clone was detected a few times. The chain links TRBV11-2 to TRBJ1-1; D remains unclear. The CDR3 loop spans 14 amino acids. Germline-derived CDR1 and CDR2 are SGHAT and FQNNGV. The V gene lost 1 base and the J gene lost 4 bases, with 10 bases spanning the gap. In nucleotides, the CDR3 is TGTGCCAGCAGCTTAGCCAAGGCGACCACTGAAGCTTTCTTT. Amino acid sequence: CASSLAKATTEAFF.

The chain carries TRBV10-3 and TRBJ1-1; tentative D call: TRBD1 (6 bases). CDR1 ENHRY and CDR2 SYGVKD come from the germline V gene. Trimming shortened V by 8 bases and J by 1 base, and 11 bases separated the two germline ends. This CDR3 spans 13 amino acids. CDR3 in amino acids: CAIQGRQNTEAFF. The CDR3 nucleotides are TGTGCCATCCAGGGGAGGCAGAACACTGAAGCTTTCTTT.